The clone carrying this T cell receptor beta chain turned up a few times. The data derive from a study of T cells in Graves' hyperthyroidism and ophthalmopathy. RNA transcripts yielded amplified TCR beta CDR3 regions. RT-PCR in the first round (using the HTBI primer set) targeted the TCR CDR3. TCRdb reprocessed the multiplex PCR reads with MiXCR, giving one entry per CDR3 protein. The repertoire includes under 350,000 distinct CDR3 sequences, around 25% of them detected once, and more than 25% sits in the top ten. Before ophthalmopathy appeared, progressors gave blood at initial hyperthyroidism diagnosis. Germline assignment: CDR1 MNHEY and CDR2 SVGEGT. Trimming cost V 4 bases and J 0 bases; bases outside gene matches: 8. CDR3 length: 17 amino acids.

Sequenced sample: blood. This sequence was found in a man aged 40-49 years with Graves' hyperthyroidism that later progressed to Graves' ophthalmopathy. The chain links TRBV6-2 or TRBV6-3 to TRBJ2-2; TRBD1 agrees at 7 bases. The DNA of the CDR3 is TGTGCCAGCAGTTGGACCCCCGGGACAGCGAACACCGGGGAGCTGTTTTTT. Its translation: CASSWTPGTANTGELFF.